A single T cell receptor (beta chain) is shown here with its context. As yet, its antigen is unknown. A junction end diverges from the germline sequence, so it may reflect a read error. Reasons for excluding patients were uncontrolled infection, other autoimmune disease, pregnancy or lactation. This entry belongs to a study of T cells in Graves' hyperthyroidism and ophthalmopathy. Study in general: Once the initial diagnosis was made, peripheral blood was obtained before any treatment.

Study-wide results and limits: Most expanded thyroid clonotypes above 0.001 recurred in blood.

Germline-derived CDR1 and CDR2 are SGHAT and FQDESV (reference sequence). There are 16 residues in the CDR3. Using RNA transcripts as the source, TCR beta CDR3 regions were amplified. Carried out on the TCR CDR3, a first-round RT-PCR used the HTBI primer set. TCRdb processed the multiplex PCR reads anew with MiXCR; each CDR3 protein has one entry. The sample has 350,000 to 450,000 distinct CDR3 sequences, approximately 15% seen once. What was sequenced was blood. The clonotype comes from a woman aged 60-75 years with Graves' hyperthyroidism. This chain connects TRBV11-1 to TRBJ2-3; D possibly corresponds to TRBD2 (6 bases). The CDR3 loop reads CASSDKGSGRTDTQCF. DNA for the CDR3: TGTGCCAGCAGCGATAAAGGGAGCGGGCGCACAGATACGCAGTGTTTT.